A selection of T cell receptor beta chains follows, all from one sample in a study of PD-1 blockade in classical Hodgkin lymphoma. TCRdb's copy holds only in-frame clones and misses some; the assay was immunoSEQ multiplex PCR. The sample lists about 6,300 clones, around 84% occurring once. Source: peripheral blood mononuclear cells (PBMCs), taken before the second cycle of nivolumab. The receptors were gathered from a human donor with classical Hodgkin lymphoma. The CDR3 runs from the conserved cysteine through the conserved F or W.

V: TRBV5-8
CDR3: CASSQEDRAGETQYF

V: TRBV5-1
CDR3: CASSGPRSGYTF

V: TRBV7-9
CDR3: CASSRASGKEAQYF

V: TRBV7-3
CDR3: CASSDLGNEQFF

V: TRBV6-1
CDR3: CASRQGQGQPQHF

V: TRBV19
CDR3: CASSIDPMSYYGYTF

V: TRBV5-4
CDR3: CASSLAEEGAGGYTF

V: TRBV5-6
CDR3: CASSLGLGYAGFF

V: TRBV4-1
CDR3: CASSQDPRQNTEAFF

V: TRBV7-7
CDR3: CASSYHKESGNTEAFF

V: TRBV5-6
CDR3: CASSLIVYGQETQYF

V: TRBV9
CDR3: CASSAIPSGGISTDTQYF

V: TRBV19
CDR3: CASSIEGSSYNSPLHF

V: TRBV18
CDR3: CASSAGTGLDTEAFF

V: TRBV29-1
CDR3: CSVPGHTDTQYF